This note documents a single T cell receptor beta chain sequence. The antigen remains undetermined. The CDR3 runs to 15 residues. V lost 2 bases, J lost 2 bases, and 13 bases lay in between. Germline CDR1 and CDR2: SGHTA and FQGTGA. This sample stems from a study of regulatory T cells in long-lasting Graves disease. Study-wide points: More public clonotypes were shared by persistent patients (around 3,000) than by new patients (roughly 1,000). What was studied was peripheral blood only, and not thyroid tissue. Favored gene segments in persistent disease were TRBV28, TRBJ1-2 and TRBJ2-5.

Building of the TCR beta libraries involved iRepertoire HTBI primers and Arm-PCR of CDR3 regions. TCRdb ran MiXCR on the multiplex PCR reads and lists one entry per CDR3 protein. The sample yields about 470,000 distinct CDR3 sequences, under 25% seen once. Noted time point: persistent/refractory GD, antithyroid drugs over 5 years with positive TRAb. The TCR library was made from RNA that had been extracted from PBMCs in TRIzol. The authors drew patients from an endocrinology department in Xi'an, China. The TCR comes from a female donor with Graves disease. The sample consisted of peripheral blood mononuclear cells (PBMCs), taken when the disease was refractory, from a patient treated with antithyroid drugs. The genes are TRBV7-3 and TRBJ2-7, with D possibly being TRBD2 (5 bases). Here the CDR3 reads CASSLVGNGPYEQYF. The CDR3 DNA sequence: TGTGCCAGCAGCTTAGTCGGGAACGGGCCCTACGAGCAGTACTTC.